This passage covers 29 T cell receptor beta chains from one sample sequenced in a study of cytomegalovirus exposure and HLA in healthy donors. 13 Jbeta primers and 60 Vbeta primers were used for the PCR. Method: immunoSEQ multiplex PCR; TCRdb's copy keeps in-frame clones and lacks some. The sample gives 11,000 to 15,000 clones, about two thirds of which show up once; approximately 17% is in the top ten. Input material: PBMCs. These receptors were collected from a woman aged 45 to 65 in good health and CMV-seropositive.

On this clone itself: This sample includes further DNA sequences coding for the same CDR3. This sequence joins TRBV9 and TRBJ2-7; 9 bases match TRBD2. CDR1 is SGDLS, CDR2 YYNGEE, per germline. The junction had 1 base not matched to a gene; V was cut back by 0 bases and J by 3 bases. The CDR3 runs 14 residues. This CDR3 is CASSVGAGGYEQYF. The CDR3 nucleotides read TGTGCCAGCAGCGTAGGAGCGGGGGGCTACGAGCAGTACTTC.

V usage is TRBV7-6 and J usage is TRBJ1-4; D call uncertain. The CDR3 totals 14 residues. Germline V lookup: CDR1 SGHVS, CDR2 FNYEAQ. The V gene lost 3 bases and the J gene lost 3 bases, with 8 bases spanning the gap. The CDR3 DNA reads as TGTGCCAGCAGCTTCGGGTTGGCTAATGAAAAACTGTTTTTT. This sequence encodes CASSFGLANEKLFF.

The rearrangement uses TRBV6-5 and TRBJ2-1; TRBD1 aligns across 7 bases. The V segment lost 4 bases and the J segment 2 bases; nucleotides outside the gene matches: 2. The germline V gene has CDR1 MNHEY and CDR2 SVGAGI. This CDR3 spans 14 amino acids. Here the CDR3 reads CASSSGGTYNEQFF. CDR3 sequence (DNA): TGTGCCAGCAGTTCAGGGGGAACCTACAATGAGCAGTTCTTC.

This clone is medium-sized. This chain links TRBV4-3 with TRBJ2-7; 11 positions match TRBD2. Germline CDR1 and CDR2: LGHNA and YSLEER. This CDR3 has 15 amino acids. After removal of 0 bases from V and 3 bases from J, the junction contained 1 base not matched to a gene. CDR3 coding DNA: TGCGCCAGCAGCCAAGATCTAGCGGGAGGCTACGAGCAGTACTTC. This codes for CASSQDLAGGYEQYF.

The chain recombines TRBV16 with TRBJ1-1; D gene uncertain. V lost 0 bases and J lost 6, with 5 bases in between. Germline CDR1 KGHSY, CDR2 FQNENV. The length of the CDR3 is 12 residues. The CDR3 DNA reads as TGTGCCAGCAGCCAATCGGGCGCTGAAGCTTTCTTT. Its translation is CASSQSGAEAFF.

This chain's CDR3 is CAWSGNSHEQFF. Here the CDR3 DNA reads TGTGCCTGGAGTGGGAATAGCCATGAGCAGTTCTTC. J is TRBJ2-1 and V is TRBV30, with no clear D. This CDR3 is built from 12 residues. Germline values: CDR1 GTSNPN, CDR2 SVGIG (reference sequence). Deletions cut 1 base from V and 8 bases from J, with 9 bases between.

V is TRBV6-5 and J is TRBJ1-5; D not certain. The V end was cut by 3 bases, the J end by 7 bases, with 10 bases between. CDR1 and CDR2 (germline): MNHEY, SVGAGI. This CDR3 region has 13 residues. In DNA form, the CDR3 reads TGTGCCAGCAGTTATGGAGGGTCCCAGCCCCAGCATTTT. Encoded protein: CASSYGGSQPQHF.

In this sample, this clone turned up a few times. This sequence joins TRBV29-1 and TRBJ2-5, with 7 nucleotides matching TRBD1. Germline V gene lookup returns CDR1 SQVTM and CDR2 ANQGSEA. The CDR3 consists of 12 residues. Trimming at V came to 3 bases and at J to 14 bases, leaving 12 bases not matched to a gene. The CDR3 bases are TGCAGCGTTGATAAGTTATTGGGGGACAGTTACTTC. Translating gives CSVDKLLGDSYF. Full variable domain (outside the CDR3, taken from reference TRBV29-1 and TRBJ2-5): SAVISQKPSRDICQRGTSLTIQCQVDSQVTMMFWYRQQPGQSLTLIATANQGSEATYESGFVIDKFPISRPNLTFSTLTVSNMSPEDSSIYLCSVDKLLGDSYFGPGTRLLVL.

The V call is TRBV7-8, the J call TRBJ1-1, with a weak D call TRBD1 (5 bases). The CDR3 contains 16 residues. Germline lookup yields CDR1 SGHVS and CDR2 FQNEAQ. The V end lost 1 base, the J end lost 0 bases, and 12 bases lay between the germline ends. The CDR3 bases are TGTGCCAGCAGCTTAGAGCGGGGGAGGATGAACACTGAAGCTTTCTTT. This translates into CASSLERGRMNTEAFF.

The chain joins TRBV20-1 to TRBJ2-1; D remains unclear. CDR3 length: 9 amino acids. The germline CDR1 and CDR2 sequences are DFQATT and SNEGSKA (reference sequence). V shed 3 bases and J shed 10 bases, with 4 bases lying between them. The CDR3 sequence is CSARAEQFF. In DNA form, the CDR3 reads TGCAGTGCTAGGGCCGAGCAGTTCTTC.

The CDR3 DNA is TGCAGCGTTGTACCAGGGAACACTGAAGCTTTCTTT. Translating it yields CSVVPGNTEAFF. The V gene is TRBV29-1, the J gene TRBJ1-1; the D is unclear. The CDR3 is 12 residues long. Germline CDR1 is SQVTM and CDR2 is ANQGSEA. V lost 4 bases and J lost 1, with 7 bases in between. Variable domain in full (rest from reference TRBV29-1 and TRBJ1-1): SAVISQKPSRDICQRGTSLTIQCQVDSQVTMMFWYRQQPGQSLTLIATANQGSEATYESGFVIDKFPISRPNLTFSTLTVSNMSPEDSSIYLCSVVPGNTEAFFGQGTRLTVV.

As to this clone: Because it lacks the conserved phenylalanine or tryptophan at the end, this CDR3 is likely a read error. V usage is TRBV27 and J usage is TRBJ1-5; D gene ambiguous. The CDR3 has 13 residues. The V and J ends lost 8 bases and 2 bases respectively, with 10 bases between them. Germline CDR1 reads MNHEY; CDR2 reads SMNVEV (reference sequence). CDR3 sequence reads: CASGYGGNQPQHV. The DNA for the CDR3 is TGTGCCAGCGGCTATGGGGGCAATCAGCCCCAGCATGTT.

The chain employs TRBV28 and TRBJ2-2; D might be TRBD2 (6 bases). This CDR3 contains 12 residues. CDR1 MDHEN and CDR2 SYDVKM come from the germline V gene. Trimming took off 5 bases at V and 6 bases at J, with 7 bases between the two ends. The CDR3 loop reads CASSRLAGELFF. The CDR3 nucleotides read TGTGCCAGCAGTAGACTAGCCGGGGAGCTGTTTTTT.

This chain uses TRBV30 with TRBJ1-1, with TRBD1 matching 9 bases. V dropped 3 bases and J dropped 6; count of bases not matched to a gene: 2. This CDR3 is built from 12 residues. Germline values: CDR1 GTSNPN, CDR2 SVGIG (reference sequence). Written as DNA, the CDR3 is TGTGCCTGGAGGGACAGGGGCCCTGAAGCTTTCTTT. This codes for CAWRDRGPEAFF.

This clone was seen a few times. The chain employs TRBV15 and TRBJ2-2; D might be TRBD1 (5 bases). There are 14 residues in the CDR3. The germline V gene has CDR1 LNHNV and CDR2 YYDKDF (reference sequence). The germline V and J ends were trimmed by 1 base and 7 bases, with 10 bases remaining between them. The CDR3 DNA is TGTGCCACCAGCAGAGCTGGGGCGGTCGGGGAGCTGTTTTTT. Translated, it gives CATSRAGAVGELFF.

This clone was seen a few times. V usage is TRBV18 and J usage is TRBJ1-4, with D maybe TRBD1 (5 bases). V was pared by 4 bases and J by 8 bases, with 14 bases between. The CDR3 length is 14 residues. Germline values: CDR1 KGHSH, CDR2 LQKENI. CDR3 nucleotide sequence: TGTGCCAGCTCACGGCTGACAGATGAAGAAAAACTGTTTTTT. It is translated as CASSRLTDEEKLFF.

This chain's CDR3 is CASSGLQGALYEQYF. CDR3 DNA: TGTGCCAGCAGTGGACTACAGGGGGCGCTTTACGAGCAGTACTTC. The V gene is TRBV6-1, the J gene TRBJ2-7, with 9 nucleotides matching TRBD1. The CDR3 runs 15 residues. The germline gives CDR1 MNHNS, CDR2 SASEGT. The ends lost 4 bases at V and 4 bases at J; junction bases unmatched: 8.

This clone occurred a few times. V gene TRBV10-3 combines with J gene TRBJ2-7; the match to TRBD2 covers 7 bases. The CDR3 length is 15 residues. V shed 8 bases and J 6 bases; nucleotides not matched to a gene: 16. CDR1 ENHRY and CDR2 SYGVKD come from the germline V gene. The CDR3: CAIAEEGGPSGEQYF. Here the CDR3 DNA reads TGTGCCATCGCGGAGGAGGGAGGGCCGTCGGGCGAGCAGTACTTC.

V usage is TRBV4-1 and J usage is TRBJ2-7, with 11 bases fitting TRBD2. Looked up from germline, CDR1 is MGHRA and CDR2 is YSYEKL. V shed 4 bases, J shed 2 bases, and the junction held 4 bases outside the gene matches. The CDR3 is 15 residues long. The CDR3 sequence is CASSPGTSGTYEQYF. CDR3 coding DNA: TGCGCCAGCAGCCCCGGGACTAGCGGCACCTACGAGCAGTACTTC.

The rearrangement uses TRBV30 and TRBJ2-1, with 9 bases fitting TRBD2. The V and J ends lost 3 bases and 0 bases, in that order; junction bases with no gene match: 9. CDR3 length: 17 residues. Per germline, CDR1 GTSNPN and CDR2 SVGIG (reference sequence). The CDR3 is CAWRPPGLAGSYNEQFF. Here the CDR3 DNA reads TGTGCCTGGAGACCTCCGGGACTAGCCGGCTCCTACAATGAGCAGTTCTTC.

This clone has just a few counts. This chain connects TRBV30 to TRBJ2-7; D might be TRBD1 (6 bases). The CDR3 is 15 residues long. CDR1 and CDR2 from the germline V gene are GTSNPN and SVGIG (reference sequence). Deletions cut 0 bases from V and 6 bases from J, with 18 bases between. DNA for the CDR3: TGTGCCTGGAGTGTAGATTGGGGGCAGGGCTCCGAGCAGTACTTC. It is translated as CAWSVDWGQGSEQYF.

The chain joins TRBV4-1 to TRBJ1-1; 8 bases match TRBD1. Losses at the gene ends were 4 bases for V and 3 bases for J; bases not matched to a gene: 13. The germline CDR1 and CDR2 sequences are MGHRA and YSYEKL. The length of the CDR3 is 17 residues. CDR3 sequence: CASSPLRGVQGDTEAFF. DNA for the CDR3: TGCGCCAGCAGCCCTTTACGCGGTGTACAGGGGGACACTGAAGCTTTCTTT.

The J gene is TRBJ2-7, the V gene TRBV6-5, with D hard to call. V was clipped by 2 bases and J by 6 bases, with 11 bases between them. The CDR3 has 13 amino acids. Germline V gives CDR1 MNHEY, CDR2 SVGAGI. In DNA, the CDR3 is TGTGCCAGCAGTTACGGGCGTAGGTCCGAGCAGTACTTC. Its translation: CASSYGRRSEQYF.

The chain links TRBV27 to TRBJ2-7; tentative D call: TRBD1 (6 bases). V gave up 5 bases and J gave up 2 bases, with 10 bases separating them. CDR1 MNHEY and CDR2 SMNVEV come from the germline V gene (reference sequence). The length of the CDR3 is 13 residues. This CDR3 is CASSQQGTYEQYF. DNA of the CDR3: TGTGCCAGCAGTCAACAGGGTACCTACGAGCAGTACTTC.

The chain combines TRBV29-1 with TRBJ2-5; D call uncertain. The end of the DNA aligns better with TRBJ2-7, so the J call may be wrong. Germline values: CDR1 SQVTM, CDR2 ANQGSEA. This CDR3 contains 11 residues. The CDR3 nucleotides read TGCAGCGTTCTTGGAGCCTACGAGCAGTACTTC. This encodes CSVLGAYEQYF.

This clone occurred a few times. The chain joins TRBV10-3 to TRBJ2-3; 7 nucleotides line up with TRBD1. CDR1 is ENHRY, CDR2 SYGVKD, per germline. This CDR3 spans 15 amino acids. Germline trimming cut 8 bases from V and 1 base from J; bases unmatched to any gene: 9. The CDR3 nucleotides are TGTGCCATCTCCAAGGCCCAGGGGGGCACAGATACGCAGTATTTT. Its protein product is CAISKAQGGTDTQYF.

The CDR3 DNA sequence: TGCGCCAGCAGCCAAGATCTCGGGGGATCCGGTGAAGCTTTCTTT. This sequence encodes CASSQDLGGSGEAFF. This rearrangement joins TRBV4-1 to TRBJ1-1; weak D call: TRBD1 (5 bases). Germline assignment: CDR1 MGHRA and CDR2 YSYEKL. Between the trimmed V and J ends, which lost 0 bases and 7 bases, there was a span of 15 bases. The CDR3 covers 15 residues.

The chain has TRBV29-1 and TRBJ2-3; 8 bases are a match to TRBD1. Germline values: CDR1 SQVTM, CDR2 ANQGSEA. Losses at the gene ends were 7 bases for V and 4 bases for J; bases not matched to a gene: 4. The CDR3 contains 12 residues. The CDR3 nucleotides read TGCAGCGGTGGACAGGGCTCAGATACGCAGTATTTT. Translation gives CSGGQGSDTQYF.

The sample holds one count of this clone. This chain links TRBV28 with TRBJ1-1, with TRBD1 as a possible D gene (5 bases). Germline CDR1 reads MDHEN; CDR2 reads SYDVKM. There are 13 residues in the CDR3. V lost 10 bases to trimming and J lost 1 base, with 13 bases between them. CDR3 coding DNA: TGTGCCACCTCAGTGGGGGGGAACACTGAAGCTTTCTTT. Protein: CATSVGGNTEAFF.